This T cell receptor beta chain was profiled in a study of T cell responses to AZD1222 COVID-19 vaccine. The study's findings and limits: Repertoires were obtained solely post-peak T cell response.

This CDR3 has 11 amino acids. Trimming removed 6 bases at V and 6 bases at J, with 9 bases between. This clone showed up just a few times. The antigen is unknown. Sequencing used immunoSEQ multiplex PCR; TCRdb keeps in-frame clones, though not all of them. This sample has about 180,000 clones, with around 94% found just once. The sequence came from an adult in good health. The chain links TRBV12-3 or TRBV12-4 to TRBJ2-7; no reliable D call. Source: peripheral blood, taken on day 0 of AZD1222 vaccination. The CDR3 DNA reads TGTGCCAGCAGCAGGTTGTCCGAGCAGTACTTC. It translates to CASSRLSEQYF.